Sequencing of this T cell receptor (beta chain) was carried out in a study of beta chain features in type 1 diabetes. Study-wide results and caveats: PCR may have favored shorter templates equally in patients and controls. In these data, an HLA type influence on TCRB rearrangement remained unresolved. For type 1 diabetes patients, VDJ junctions showed fewer insertions and more deletions.

Per germline, CDR1 SNHLY and CDR2 FYNNEI. There are 12 residues in the CDR3. The V gene lost 4 bases and the J gene lost 5 bases, with 8 bases spanning the gap. A sort by CD45RO/CCR7/CD25/CD127/CD95/CD27 yielded CD4+ naive, central memory, regulatory and stem cell-like memory cells. Comment on this clone: Its antigen is undetermined.

The authors reverse transcribed all of the isolated RNA, so sequencing captured expressed TCRB transcripts. Profiling relied on immunoSEQ multiplex PCR, and the TCRdb table lists in-frame clones only, not all of them. The table records a few hundred thousand clones, over 13% of them present only once. This TCR derives from a woman in her late teens or twenties in good health. Sequencing was done on a sample of naive CD4+ T cells from blood. The rearrangement joins TRBV2 to TRBJ1-2; D may be TRBD1 (5 bases). CDR3 in DNA: TGTGCCAGCAGTGCGACAGCTTATGGCTACACCTTC. The encoded protein is CASSATAYGYTF.